This T cell receptor (beta chain) emerged from a study of graft-versus-host responses after intestinal transplantation. Whole-study context: All of the recipients had induction that used anti-thymocyte globulin, then tacrolimus and steroids for about 3 years. Points from the study as a whole: GvH clones were found in recipient marrow; some appeared first in ileum or blood. Levels of circulating GvH clones at their peak were associated with early post-transplant HvG declines.

Described time point: postoperative day 105 after intestinal transplantation (dayNNNN = postoperative day). Tissue processing of the graft released intraepithelial and lamina propria lymphocytes from it. Details on this clone: What it binds is not known.

Clones were read by immunoSEQ multiplex PCR, and TCRdb kept only the in-frame ones, dropping some. The sample has roughly 4,000 clones, approximately 84% seen once. This receptor was taken from a human patient who received an intestinal transplant, so some T cells may come from the graft donor. This specimen consisted of ileum tissue, obtained 105 days after intestinal transplantation.

CDR3 loop: CASSLAGTGGFYSNQPQHF. The DNA for the CDR3 is TGTGCCAGCAGCTTGGCCGGGACAGGGGGCTTCTATAGCAATCAGCCCCAGCATTTT. This rearrangement joins TRBV5-6 to TRBJ1-5, with 12 bases matching TRBD1. Unmatched junction bases numbered 7, after V lost 0 bases and J lost 0 bases. Germline CDR1 reads SGHDT; CDR2 reads YYEEEE. This CDR3 contains 19 residues.